The rows below give T cell receptor beta chains drawn from one sample of a study of beta chain features in type 1 diabetes. Profiling relied on immunoSEQ multiplex PCR, and the TCRdb table lists in-frame clones only, not all of them. The sample consists of hundreds of thousands of clones, around a sixth of them appearing once. Sequencing input: naive CD4+ T cells from blood. The receptors come from a young woman in good health. Each CDR3 is given with its conserved first and last residue. D genes are given only for firm matches. The listing skips clone size in some rows; elsewhere it reads once, few, many or a size class.

>TRBJ1-3|few|.|TRBV28
CASSSGGVTSIYF
TGTGCCAGCAGTTCGGGCGGAGTAACTAGCATATATTTT
>TRBJ1-2|.|TRBD1|TRBV16
CASSWGQINYGYTF
TGTGCCAGCAGCTGGGGACAGATTAACTATGGCTACACCTTC
>TRBJ1-1|few|.|TRBV7-9
CASSFHGERNEAFF
TGTGCCAGCAGCTTCCACGGGGAACGGAATGAAGCTTTCTTT
>TRBJ2-2|few|.|TRBV5-1
CASRILAESYQAGELFF
TGCGCCAGCAGGATACTAGCTGAGTCGTATCAGGCCGGGGAGCTGTTTTTT
>TRBJ2-1|few|.|TRBV12-5
CASGPQEGEQFF
TGTGCTAGTGGCCCTCAAGAGGGCGAGCAGTTCTTC
>TRBJ2-7|.|TRBD2|TRBV2
CASSWTSGTTYEQYF
TGTGCCAGCAGTTGGACTAGCGGGACTACCTACGAGCAGTACTTC
>TRBJ2-7|few|.|TRBV7-2
CASSSGQTYEQYF
TGTGCCAGCAGCTCGGGACAAACCTACGAGCAGTACTTC
>TRBJ2-3|.|.|TRBV6-6
CASSRWTEETQYF
TGTGCCAGCAGTCGATGGACAGAAGAGACGCAGTATTTT
>TRBJ1-4|.|.|TRBV6-5
CASSRPGTNEKLFF
TGTGCCAGCAGTCGTCCAGGGACGAACGAAAAACTGTTTTTT
>TRBJ2-4|few|.|TRBV27
CASSFQGGAPNIQYF
TGTGCCAGCAGTTTTCAGGGGGGGGCCCCTAACATTCAGTACTTC
>TRBJ2-3|few|TRBD2|TRBV10-3
CAISKGLAGGTVTDTQYF
TGTGCCATCAGTAAGGGACTAGCGGGAGGGACTGTCACAGATACGCAGTATTTT
>TRBJ2-2|few|.|TRBV18
CASSLLDRSFRTGELFF
TGTGCCAGCTCACTCTTAGACAGGAGTTTTCGGACCGGGGAGCTGTTTTTT
>TRBJ1-2|.|.|TRBV27
CASSTEGRRSYGYTF
TGTGCCAGCAGTACGGAGGGACGGAGGAGCTATGGCTACACCTTC
>TRBJ2-7|.|TRBD2|TRBV14
CASSRQVTSGFSYEQYF
TGTGCCAGCAGTCGACAGGTTACTAGCGGGTTCTCCTACGAGCAGTACTTC
>TRBJ2-7|many|.|TRBV28
CASSLGYEQYF
TGTGCCAGCAGTTTAGGGTACGAGCAGTACTTC
>TRBJ2-1|few|.|TRBV25-1
CASSAPGPREQFF
TGTGCCAGCAGTGCTCCGGGCCCCAGAGAGCAGTTCTTC
>TRBJ2-3|few|TRBD2|TRBV6-5
CASSTPGGWTQYF
TGTGCCAGCAGTACCCCGGGGGGATGGACGCAGTATTTT
>TRBJ2-1|.|.|TRBV2
CASSELGAGDEQFF
TGTGCCAGCAGTGAACTGGGGGCTGGGGATGAGCAGTTCTTC
>TRBJ1-1|few|.|TRBV28
CASSLELRGTEAFF
TGTGCCAGCAGTTTAGAACTCCGGGGCACTGAAGCTTTCTTT
>TRBJ2-1|.|.|TRBV9
CASSGYPLGGDEQFF
TGTGCCAGCAGCGGGTACCCCCTAGGAGGGGATGAGCAGTTCTTC
>TRBJ2-7|few|TRBD1|TRBV5-6
CASSYGTGTGYEQYF
TGTGCCAGCAGCTACGGGACAGGGACCGGGTACGAGCAGTACTTC
>TRBJ2-1|.|.|TRBV7-2
CASSSHRVIRGNEQFF
TGTGCCAGCAGCTCCCACCGGGTCATAAGGGGCAATGAGCAGTTCTTC
>TRBJ2-7|few|.|TRBV28
CASRSPQGGSYEQYF
TGTGCCAGCAGGTCCCCCCAGGGGGGCTCCTACGAGCAGTACTTC
>TRBJ1-3|.|TRBD1|TRBV5-1
CASSPWTGSGNTIYF
TGCGCCAGCAGCCCCTGGACAGGGTCTGGAAACACCATATATTTT
>TRBJ2-1|.|TRBD1|TRBV6-6
CASSYRDRVDEQFF
TGTGCCAGCAGTTATCGGGACAGGGTTGACGAGCAGTTCTTC
>TRBJ2-3|few|.|TRBV5-4
CASSGLSPDTQYF
TGTGCCAGCAGTGGCCTTTCGCCGGATACGCAGTATTTT
>TRBJ2-1|.|.|TRBV27
CASSLSGVRVKYNEQFF
TGTGCCAGCAGTTTATCGGGGGTCCGGGTGAAATACAATGAGCAGTTCTTC
>TRBJ2-1|few|.|TRBV19
CASSLSGYNEQFF
TGTGCCAGTAGTCTCTCTGGGTACAATGAGCAGTTCTTC
>TRBJ1-5|few|.|TRBV15
CATRDRGNQPQHF
TGTGCCACCAGAGACCGCGGCAATCAGCCCCAGCATTTT
>TRBJ2-2|.|.|TRBV18
CASSPPGQNTGELFF
TGTGCCAGCTCACCCCCGGGCCAAAACACCGGGGAGCTGTTTTTT
>TRBJ2-5|.|TRBD1|TRBV7-9
CASSRTTGNRETQYF
TGTGCCAGCAGCCGAACGACAGGGAACAGAGAGACCCAGTACTTC
>TRBJ1-4|.|.|TRBV9
CASSVRTGPYEKLFF
TGTGCCAGCAGCGTACGTACTGGGCCTTATGAAAAACTGTTTTTT
>TRBJ2-1|.|.|TRBV6-6
CASSYFATNNEQFF
TGTGCCAGCAGTTACTTCGCCACGAACAATGAGCAGTTCTTC